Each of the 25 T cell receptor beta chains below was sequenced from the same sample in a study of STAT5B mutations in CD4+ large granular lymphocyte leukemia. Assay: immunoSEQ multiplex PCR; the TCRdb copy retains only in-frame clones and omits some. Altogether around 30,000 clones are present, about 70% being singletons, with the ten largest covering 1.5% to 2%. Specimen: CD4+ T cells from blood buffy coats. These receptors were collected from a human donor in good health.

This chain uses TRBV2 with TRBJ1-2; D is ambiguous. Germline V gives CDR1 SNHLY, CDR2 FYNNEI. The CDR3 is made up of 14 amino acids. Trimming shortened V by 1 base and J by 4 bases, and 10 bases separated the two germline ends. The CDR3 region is CASSEEGTGYGYTF. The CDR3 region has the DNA TGTGCCAGCAGTGAAGAGGGTACGGGCTATGGCTACACCTTC.

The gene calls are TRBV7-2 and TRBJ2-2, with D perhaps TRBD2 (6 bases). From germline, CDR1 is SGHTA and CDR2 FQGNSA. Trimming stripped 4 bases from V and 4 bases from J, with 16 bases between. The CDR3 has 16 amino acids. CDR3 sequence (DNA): TGTGCCAGCAGCTCCAGGCGGGGAGCTTCCACCGGGGAGCTGTTTTTT. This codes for CASSSRRGASTGELFF.

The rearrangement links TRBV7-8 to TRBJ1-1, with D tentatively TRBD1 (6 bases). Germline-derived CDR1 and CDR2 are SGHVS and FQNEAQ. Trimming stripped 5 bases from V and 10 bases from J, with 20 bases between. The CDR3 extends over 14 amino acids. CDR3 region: CASSPSRGQSVAFF. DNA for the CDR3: TGTGCCAGCAGCCCCAGTCGGGGGCAATCGGTAGCTTTCTTT.

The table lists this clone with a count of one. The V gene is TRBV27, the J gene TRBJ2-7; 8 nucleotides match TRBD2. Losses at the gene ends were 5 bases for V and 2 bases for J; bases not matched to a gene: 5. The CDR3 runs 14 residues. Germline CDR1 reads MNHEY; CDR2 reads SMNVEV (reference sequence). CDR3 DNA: TGTGCCAGCAGTCCACTAGCGGCCCCCTACGAGCAGTACTTC. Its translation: CASSPLAAPYEQYF.

CDR3 loop: CASTYGGAHTDTQYF. CDR3 sequence (DNA): TGTGCCAGTACCTACGGGGGGGCCCACACAGATACGCAGTATTTT. The gene calls are TRBV19 and TRBJ2-3; 8 bases align to TRBD2. Germline lookup yields CDR1 LNHDA and CDR2 SQIVND (reference sequence). The CDR3 totals 15 residues. J gave up 2 bases and V 7 bases, and 8 bases lay outside the gene matches.

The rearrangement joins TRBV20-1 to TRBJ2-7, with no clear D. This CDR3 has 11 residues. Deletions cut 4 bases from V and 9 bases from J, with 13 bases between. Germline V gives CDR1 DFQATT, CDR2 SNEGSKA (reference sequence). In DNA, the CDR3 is TGCAGTGCTAATGGAAGACTGGTGCAGTACTTC. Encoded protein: CSANGRLVQYF.

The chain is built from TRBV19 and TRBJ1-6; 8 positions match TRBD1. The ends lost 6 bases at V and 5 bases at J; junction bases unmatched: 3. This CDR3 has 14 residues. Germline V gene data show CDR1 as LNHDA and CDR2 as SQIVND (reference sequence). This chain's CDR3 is CASREGQDNSPLHF. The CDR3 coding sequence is TGTGCCAGTAGGGAGGGACAGGATAATTCACCCCTCCACTTT.

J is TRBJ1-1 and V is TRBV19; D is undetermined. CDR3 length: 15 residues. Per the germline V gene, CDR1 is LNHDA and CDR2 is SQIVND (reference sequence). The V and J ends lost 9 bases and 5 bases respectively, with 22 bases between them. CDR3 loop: CASKKSGPLPTEAFF. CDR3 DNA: TGTGCCAGCAAGAAAAGCGGCCCCCTTCCGACTGAAGCTTTCTTT.

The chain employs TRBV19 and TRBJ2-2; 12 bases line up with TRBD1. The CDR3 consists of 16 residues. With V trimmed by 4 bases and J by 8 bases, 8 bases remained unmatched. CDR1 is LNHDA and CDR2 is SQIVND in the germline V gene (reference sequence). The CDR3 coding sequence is TGTGCCAGTAGTAAACCCCGGGACAGGGGGCAAGGGGAGCTGTTTTTT. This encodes CASSKPRDRGQGELFF.

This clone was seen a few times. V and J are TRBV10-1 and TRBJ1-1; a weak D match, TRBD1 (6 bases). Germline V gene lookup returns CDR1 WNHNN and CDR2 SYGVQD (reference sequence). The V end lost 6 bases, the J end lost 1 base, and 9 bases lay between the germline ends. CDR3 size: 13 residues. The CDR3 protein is CASRVGGNTEAFF. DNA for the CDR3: TGCGCCAGCAGGGTAGGGGGGAACACTGAAGCTTTCTTT.

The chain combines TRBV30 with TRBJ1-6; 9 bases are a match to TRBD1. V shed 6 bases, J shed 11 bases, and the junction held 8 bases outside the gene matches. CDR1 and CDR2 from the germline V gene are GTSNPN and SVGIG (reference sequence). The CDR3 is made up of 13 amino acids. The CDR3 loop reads CACTTGGGAPLHF. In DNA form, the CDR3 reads TGTGCCTGTACCACAGGGGGCGGTGCACCCCTCCACTTT.

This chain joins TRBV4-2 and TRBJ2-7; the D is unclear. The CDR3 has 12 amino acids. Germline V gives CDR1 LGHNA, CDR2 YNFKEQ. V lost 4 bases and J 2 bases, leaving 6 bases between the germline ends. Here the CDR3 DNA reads TGTGCCAGCAGCCCCCGGCCCTACGAGCAGTACTTC. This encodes CASSPRPYEQYF.

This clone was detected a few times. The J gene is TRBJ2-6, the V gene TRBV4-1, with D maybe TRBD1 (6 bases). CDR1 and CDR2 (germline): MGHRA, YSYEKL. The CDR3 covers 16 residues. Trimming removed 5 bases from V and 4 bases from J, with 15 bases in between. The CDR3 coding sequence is TGCGCCAGCAGCGCGCAACAGGGACCCGGGGCCAACGTCCTGACTTTC. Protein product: CASSAQQGPGANVLTF.

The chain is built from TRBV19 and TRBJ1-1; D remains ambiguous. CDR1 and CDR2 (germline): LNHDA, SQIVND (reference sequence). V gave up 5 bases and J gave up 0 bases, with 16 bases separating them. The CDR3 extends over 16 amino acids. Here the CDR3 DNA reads TGTGCCAGTAGTCCTCCGCGGCGGAGACTGAACACTGAAGCTTTCTTT. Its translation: CASSPPRRRLNTEAFF.

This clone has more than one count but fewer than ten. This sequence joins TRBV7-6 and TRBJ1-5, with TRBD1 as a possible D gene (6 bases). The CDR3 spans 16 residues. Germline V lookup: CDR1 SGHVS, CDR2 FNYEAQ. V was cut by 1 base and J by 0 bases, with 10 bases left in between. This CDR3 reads CASSLGTAYSNQPQHF. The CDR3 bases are TGTGCCAGCAGCTTAGGGACAGCATATAGCAATCAGCCCCAGCATTTT. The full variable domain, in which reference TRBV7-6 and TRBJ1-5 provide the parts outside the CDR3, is GAGVSQSPRYKVTKRGQDVALRCDPISGHVSLYWYRQALGQGPEFLTYFNYEAQQDKSGLPNDRFSAERPEGSISTLTIQRTEQRDSAMYRCASSLGTAYSNQPQHFGDGTRLSIL.

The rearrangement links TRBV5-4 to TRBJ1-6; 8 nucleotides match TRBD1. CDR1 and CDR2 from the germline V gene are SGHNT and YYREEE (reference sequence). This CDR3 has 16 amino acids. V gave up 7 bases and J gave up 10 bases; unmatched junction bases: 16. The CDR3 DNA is TGTGCCAGCCGGGAGGGAGAAATCAGGGGGCTATCACCCCTCCACTTT. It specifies CASREGEIRGLSPLHF. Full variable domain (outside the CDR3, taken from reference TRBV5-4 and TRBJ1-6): ETGVTQSPTHLIKTRGQQVTLRCSSQSGHNTVSWYQQALGQGPQFIFQYYREEENGRGNFPPRFSGLQFPNYSSELNVNALELDDSALYLCASREGEIRGLSPLHFGNGTRLTVT.

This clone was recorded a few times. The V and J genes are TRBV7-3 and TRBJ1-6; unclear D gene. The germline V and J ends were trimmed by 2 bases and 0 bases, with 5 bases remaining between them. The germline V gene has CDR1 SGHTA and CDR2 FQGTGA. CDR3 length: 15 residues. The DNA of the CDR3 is TGTGCCAGCAGCTTATTCAGCTCCTATAATTCACCCCTCCACTTT. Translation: CASSLFSSYNSPLHF.

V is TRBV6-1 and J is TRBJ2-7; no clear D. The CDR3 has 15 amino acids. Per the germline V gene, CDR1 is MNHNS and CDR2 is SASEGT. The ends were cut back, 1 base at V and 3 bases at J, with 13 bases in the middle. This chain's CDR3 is CASSEDWTPYYEQYF. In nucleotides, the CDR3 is TGTGCCAGCAGTGAAGACTGGACCCCGTACTACGAGCAGTACTTC.

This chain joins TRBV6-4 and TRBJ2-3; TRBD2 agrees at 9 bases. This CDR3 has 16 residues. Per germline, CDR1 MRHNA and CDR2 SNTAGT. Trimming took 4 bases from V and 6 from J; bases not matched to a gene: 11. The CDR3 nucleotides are TGTGCCAGCAGTGGAAAAGCGGGGGGCGATATCGATACGCAGTATTTT. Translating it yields CASSGKAGGDIDTQYF.

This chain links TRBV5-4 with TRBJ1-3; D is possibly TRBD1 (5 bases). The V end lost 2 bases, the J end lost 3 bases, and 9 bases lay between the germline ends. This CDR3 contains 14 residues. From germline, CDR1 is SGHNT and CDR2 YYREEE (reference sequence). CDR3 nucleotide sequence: TGTGCCAGCAGCTTTCAGAGGGGTGGAAACACCATATATTTT. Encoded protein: CASSFQRGGNTIYF.

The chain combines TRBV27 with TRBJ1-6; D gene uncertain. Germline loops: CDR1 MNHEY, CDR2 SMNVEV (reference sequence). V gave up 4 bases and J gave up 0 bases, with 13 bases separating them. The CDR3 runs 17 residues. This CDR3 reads CASSYRASSSYNSPLHF. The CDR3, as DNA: TGTGCCAGCAGTTATAGGGCCTCGAGCTCCTATAATTCACCCCTCCACTTT.

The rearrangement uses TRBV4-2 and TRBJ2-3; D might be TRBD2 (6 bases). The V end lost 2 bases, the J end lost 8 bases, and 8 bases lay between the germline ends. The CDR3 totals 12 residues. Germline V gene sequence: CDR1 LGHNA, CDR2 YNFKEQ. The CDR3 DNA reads TGTGCCAGCAGCCAAACCGGGGGTACGCAGTATTTT. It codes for CASSQTGGTQYF.

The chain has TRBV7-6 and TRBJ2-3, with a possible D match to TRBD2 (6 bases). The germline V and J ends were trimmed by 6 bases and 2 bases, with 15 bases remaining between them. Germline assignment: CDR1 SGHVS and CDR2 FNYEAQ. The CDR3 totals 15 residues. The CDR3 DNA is TGTGCCAGCAGGCGATTAGCGGAGACCACAGATACGCAGTATTTT. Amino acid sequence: CASRRLAETTDTQYF.

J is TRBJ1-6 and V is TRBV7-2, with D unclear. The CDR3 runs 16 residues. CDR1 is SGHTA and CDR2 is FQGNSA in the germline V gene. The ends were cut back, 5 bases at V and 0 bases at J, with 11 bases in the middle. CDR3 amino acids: CASSHSGGSYNSPLHF. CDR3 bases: TGTGCCAGCAGCCATTCCGGAGGCTCCTATAATTCACCCCTCCACTTT.

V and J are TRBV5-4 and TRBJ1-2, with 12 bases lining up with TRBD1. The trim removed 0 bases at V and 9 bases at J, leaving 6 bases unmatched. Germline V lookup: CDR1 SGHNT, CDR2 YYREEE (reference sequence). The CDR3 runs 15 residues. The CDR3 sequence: CASSLEGTGGKSYTF. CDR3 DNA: TGTGCCAGCAGCTTGGAAGGGACAGGGGGCAAAAGCTACACCTTC.